What follows are 32 T cell receptor beta chains derived from one specimen sequenced in a study of T cells expressing NK-cell markers. TCRdb reprocessed the 5' RACE reads, keeping one entry per CDR3 protein, no DNA. The repertoire shows 500,000 to 700,000 distinct CDR3 sequences; the top ten hold about 3.6%. The sequenced material came from blood T cells: a sorted CD56 or NKG2C T cell subset, CD4+ or CD8+ T cells, or bulk PBMC T cells (not recorded which). These receptors all come from a man between 18 and 29 years old in good health.

The chain links TRBV7-2 to TRBJ2-7; TCRdb picks TRBD1, but there is no DNA to check that call. The V gene's germline CDR1 is SGHTA and CDR2 FQGNSA. This CDR3 is 15 amino acids long. The CDR3 loop reads CASSPPGQGISEQYF.

The chain recombines TRBV4-1 with TRBJ2-1; the D call of TRBD2 rests on TCRdb alone, since no DNA is present to check it. The germline gives CDR1 MGHRA, CDR2 YSYEKL. This CDR3 region has 17 residues. CDR3 amino acids: CASSQVGLAGPYNEQFF.

The rearrangement uses TRBV20-1 and TRBJ1-1. The CDR3 is made up of 16 amino acids. The germline CDR1 and CDR2 sequences are DFQATT and SNEGSKA (reference sequence). This chain's CDR3 is CSASTFRRALNTEAFF.

The V and J genes are TRBV5-5 and TRBJ2-1; TCRdb's assignment of TRBD2 cannot be checked, as there is no DNA. The CDR3 has 17 amino acids. The germline V gene encodes CDR1 SGHKS and CDR2 YYEKEE (reference sequence). The CDR3 region is CASSLVFGTSTYNEQFF.

The rearrangement joins TRBV12-3 or TRBV12-4 to TRBJ2-2; the TCRdb call, TRBD1, lacks DNA for checking. The CDR3 has 17 amino acids. The CDR3 sequence: CASSLNGSTVGGGELFF.

The V call is TRBV6-5, the J call TRBJ2-7; without DNA, the TCRdb call of TRBD1 cannot be checked. The germline gives CDR1 MNHEY, CDR2 SVGAGI. The CDR3 is made up of 16 amino acids. The chain's CDR3 is CASSYAKTGVSYEQYF.

The chain joins TRBV20-1 to TRBJ2-1; TCRdb designates TRBD2, a call that cannot be tested without DNA. The germline gives CDR1 DFQATT, CDR2 SNEGSKA (reference sequence). The CDR3 consists of 16 residues. CDR3 region: CSARLGREVSYNEQFF.

The chain carries TRBV7-6 and TRBJ1-2; checking the TCRdb D call of TRBD1 is not possible without DNA. The CDR3 length is 13 residues. Per the germline V gene, CDR1 is SGHVS and CDR2 is FNYEAQ. CDR3 region: CASSPGHSYGYTF.

The chain carries TRBV3-1 and TRBJ2-7; TCRdb designates TRBD2, a call that cannot be tested without DNA. CDR1 and CDR2 (germline): LGHDT, YNNKEL (reference sequence). The CDR3 runs 13 residues. CDR3 in amino acids: CASSQRADYEQYF.

V is TRBV6-1 and J is TRBJ1-4; the TRBD1 assignment by TCRdb is unverifiable without DNA. The CDR3 length is 13 residues. CDR1 and CDR2 (germline): MNHNS, SASEGT. CDR3 region: CASRPGVNEKLFF.

The rearrangement joins TRBV19 to TRBJ2-4. Germline CDR1 LNHDA, CDR2 SQIVND (reference sequence). This CDR3 spans 11 amino acids. CDR3 protein: CASKGVDIQYF.

The chain links TRBV20-1 to TRBJ2-3; with no DNA, the TCRdb D assignment of TRBD2 cannot be verified. This CDR3 region has 15 residues. In germline, CDR1 is DFQATT, CDR2 SNEGSKA (reference sequence). This CDR3 is CSARVIAGAGDTQYF.

V gene TRBV10-3 combines with J gene TRBJ2-5; TCRdb proposes TRBD2, but this gene call is untestable without DNA. Germline V gives CDR1 ENHRY, CDR2 SYGVKD. There are 14 residues in the CDR3. CDR3 protein: CAISALAAQETQYF.

This sequence joins TRBV29-1 and TRBJ2-5; with no DNA, the TCRdb D assignment of TRBD2 cannot be verified. This CDR3 is built from 13 residues. Germline CDR1 SQVTM, CDR2 ANQGSEA. CDR3 sequence reads: CSVALADQETQYF.

This chain uses TRBV27 with TRBJ2-7; with no DNA, the TCRdb D assignment of TRBD1 cannot be verified. The germline V gene has CDR1 MNHEY and CDR2 SMNVEV (reference sequence). CDR3 size: 14 residues. CDR3 protein: CASSLPGQTYEQYF.

This rearrangement joins TRBV6-2 or TRBV6-3 to TRBJ2-7. Germline V gene lookup returns CDR1 MNHEY and CDR2 SVGEGT. CDR3 length: 12 residues. CDR3 sequence reads: CASTPDSYEQYF.

This chain connects TRBV11-2 to TRBJ2-7; TCRdb gives TRBD2 as the D gene, but with no DNA this cannot be confirmed. The CDR3 contains 16 residues. Germline V gene data show CDR1 as SGHAT and CDR2 as FQNNGV. This CDR3 is CASSSKAGGPLAEQYF.

This chain links TRBV5-1 with TRBJ1-4; TCRdb calls TRBD1, which cannot be checked without DNA. Germline loops: CDR1 SGHRS, CDR2 YFSETQ. The CDR3 loop spans 15 amino acids. The CDR3 sequence: CATSPRGATNEKLFF.

V and J are TRBV2 and TRBJ2-1; the TCRdb call, TRBD1, lacks DNA for checking. This CDR3 comprises 14 residues. Per the germline V gene, CDR1 is SNHLY and CDR2 is FYNNEI. CDR3 in amino acids: CASSRTESLNEQFF.

This chain uses TRBV27 with TRBJ2-1. The V gene's germline CDR1 is MNHEY and CDR2 SMNVEV (reference sequence). The CDR3 runs 14 residues. This CDR3 reads CASSLSRGHNEQFF.

The chain links TRBV29-1 to TRBJ2-5; the D call from TCRdb, TRBD2, cannot be confirmed without DNA. Per germline, CDR1 SQVTM and CDR2 ANQGSEA. The CDR3 has 14 residues. The CDR3 here is CSVETSGVYGTQYF. The entire variable domain, with the rest obtained from reference TRBV29-1 and TRBJ2-5, is as follows: SAVISQKPSRDICQRGTSLTIQCQVDSQVTMMFWYRQQPGQSLTLIATANQGSEATYESGFVIDKFPISRPNLTFSTLTVSNMSPEDSSIYLCSVETSGVYGTQYFGPGTRLLVL.

The rearrangement links TRBV7-9 to TRBJ1-1. The CDR3 has 15 amino acids. Germline CDR1 is SEHNR and CDR2 is FQNEAQ (reference sequence). The CDR3 sequence: CASSLAQGIDTEAFF.

The rearrangement uses TRBV20-1 and TRBJ1-5. The CDR3 loop spans 12 amino acids. The germline V gene encodes CDR1 DFQATT and CDR2 SNEGSKA (reference sequence). This CDR3 reads CSGAGPNQPQHF.

The rearrangement joins TRBV7-9 to TRBJ2-1; TCRdb gives TRBD2 as the D gene, but with no DNA this cannot be confirmed. This CDR3 has 16 residues. Germline V lookup: CDR1 SEHNR, CDR2 FQNEAQ (reference sequence). CDR3 region: CASSLVSLAGGPEQFF. The whole variable domain, remainder taken from reference TRBV7-9 and TRBJ2-1, is DTGVSQNPRHKITKRGQNVTFRCDPISEHNRLYWYRQTLGQGPEFLTYFQNEAQLEKSRLLSDRFSAERPKGSFSTLEIQRTEQGDSAMYLCASSLVSLAGGPEQFFGPGTRLTVL.

CDR3: CASSVYEEQFF. The rearrangement joins TRBV6-1 to TRBJ2-1. This CDR3 comprises 11 residues. Germline CDR1 MNHNS, CDR2 SASEGT.

V usage is TRBV7-7 and J usage is TRBJ2-3; checking the TCRdb D call of TRBD2 is not possible without DNA. The CDR3 contains 20 residues. CDR1 is SSHAT and CDR2 is FNYEAQ in the germline V gene (reference sequence). CDR3: CASSPTGTSRAQVGTDTQYF.

The chain employs TRBV12-3 or TRBV12-4 and TRBJ1-5; the TCRdb call, TRBD1, lacks DNA for checking. The CDR3 is 16 amino acids. The chain's CDR3 is CASSFRRLGGYQPQHF.

The J gene is TRBJ2-7, the V gene TRBV7-2; TCRdb's D call, TRBD2, is unchecked because there is no DNA. CDR1 and CDR2 from the germline V gene are SGHTA and FQGNSA. This CDR3 has 16 amino acids. The CDR3 loop is CASSTTSGTSGRKQYF.

The rearrangement joins TRBV20-1 to TRBJ1-6; TCRdb's assignment of TRBD1 cannot be checked, as there is no DNA. The V gene's germline CDR1 is DFQATT and CDR2 SNEGSKA (reference sequence). CDR3 length: 16 residues. The CDR3 spells CSANPRDKGGNSPLHF.

The chain recombines TRBV29-1 with TRBJ2-7; TCRdb lists TRBD1, though no DNA is available to test this call. Germline CDR1 reads SQVTM; CDR2 reads ANQGSEA. The CDR3 is made up of 13 amino acids. The CDR3 region is CSFGTPSSYEQYF.

The chain employs TRBV28 and TRBJ2-7; TCRdb's D call, TRBD1, is unchecked because there is no DNA. The germline V gene has CDR1 MDHEN and CDR2 SYDVKM. CDR3 length: 14 amino acids. CDR3 in amino acids: CASERRGSGMGQYF.

The chain couples TRBV15 to TRBJ2-3; the TCRdb D gene call, TRBD1, has no DNA to confirm it. From germline, CDR1 is LNHNV and CDR2 YYDKDF (reference sequence). The CDR3 contains 13 residues. CDR3: CATSRDEGDTQYF.